A selection of T cell receptor beta chains follows, all from one sample in a study of blood T cell repertoires in COVID-19. The repertoire was sequenced with immunoSEQ multiplex PCR; TCRdb's copy has only in-frame clones and lacks some. The sample yields about 230,000 clones, under 90% seen once. The specimen was PBMCs or T cells enriched from blood (not recorded which). These receptors were collected from a man aged 18-30 years who had recovered from COVID-19. The CDR3 runs from the conserved cysteine through the conserved F or W. The D gene is left open where the match is weak. Only part of the rows carry a size: once, few, many, or a class if the clone is expanded.

>.|TRBJ1-2|TRBV7-2|.|14
TGTGCCAGCAGCTTAGCGCAGGGGAACTATGGCTACACCTTC
CASSLAQGNYGYTF
>.|TRBJ2-7|TRBV30|TRBD1|12
TGTGCCTGGCGGGACAGGGCCTTCGAGCAGTACTTC
CAWRDRAFEQYF
>.|TRBJ2-7|TRBV5-1|.|14
TGCGCCAGCAGCTTGGCGCGGAATTCCTACGAGCAGTACTTC
CASSLARNSYEQYF
>.|TRBJ1-2|TRBV18|.|15
TGTGCCAGCTCACCACTGGAGGGCGTTAACTATGGCTACACCTTC
CASSPLEGVNYGYTF
>.|TRBJ2-3|TRBV6-4|.|15
TGTGCCAGCAGTGACTCGGCTAGTAGCACAGATACGCAGTATTTT
CASSDSASSTDTQYF
>.|TRBJ2-2|TRBV11-3|.|16
TGTGCCAGCAGCCCCGTTCTAATGACAAGCACCGGGGAGCTGTTTTTT
CASSPVLMTSTGELFF
>few|TRBJ1-2|TRBV28|.|12
TGTGCCAGCAATTTACAGGGTTATGGCTACACCTTC
CASNLQGYGYTF
>few|TRBJ1-1|TRBV5-4|.|15
TGTGCCAGCAGCTCAGACCCGGGGGGAAGCACTGAAGCTTTCTTT
CASSSDPGGSTEAFF
>.|TRBJ2-7|TRBV7-9|TRBD1|15
TGTGCCAGCAGCCGCAAGGGGGCGCTCAGCCACGAGCAGTACTTC
CASSRKGALSHEQYF
>.|TRBJ1-2|TRBV28|.|12
TGTGCCAGCGCCCTGGCAGGGGTAGGCTACACCTTC
CASALAGVGYTF
>.|TRBJ2-7|TRBV7-9|.|12
TGTGCCAGCAGCTCAGGGCGGGACGGGCAGTACTTC
CASSSGRDGQYF
>.|TRBJ2-7|TRBV27|.|14
TGTGCCAGCAGTTTAACCGGACTTGACTACGAGCAGTACTTC
CASSLTGLDYEQYF
>.|TRBJ1-6|TRBV12-3/TRBV12-4|.|12
TGTGCCAGCAGTTCCCCCCCACAACCCCTCCACTTT
CASSSPPQPLHF
>.|TRBJ1-5|TRBV28|TRBD1|15
TGTGCCAGCAGCTCATCCCTGACAGGGGGTCAGCCCCAGCATTTT
CASSSSLTGGQPQHF
>.|TRBJ1-6|TRBV13|.|15
TGTGCCAGCAGCTTAGCGGGGGGTGGAAATTCACCCCTCCACTTT
CASSLAGGGNSPLHF
>.|TRBJ1-2|TRBV2|TRBD1|11
TGTGCCAGCAATAGACAGGGTGGCTACACCTTC
CASNRQGGYTF
>.|TRBJ2-2|TRBV18|.|14
TGTGCCACCCGGCCGGGACTTAACACCGGGGAGCTGTTTTTT
CATRPGLNTGELFF
>.|TRBJ2-3|TRBV12-5|TRBD2|15
TGTGCTAGTGCCCCGGGACTAGGCCCCTCAGATACGCAGTATTTT
CASAPGLGPSDTQYF
>.|TRBJ1-2|TRBV23-1|.|18
TGCGCCAGCAGTCAATCGATCCGGGTACGGGGGTCCATGGCTGGCTACACCTTC
CASSQSIRVRGSMAGYTF
>once|TRBJ1-2|TRBV15|TRBD1|15
TGTGCCACCAGCAGAGATAAGCCCGGGACAGGGGGCTACACCTTC
CATSRDKPGTGGYTF
>.|TRBJ1-4|TRBV3-1/TRBV3-2|TRBD1|17
TGTGCCAGCAGCCAAGAAGCAGGGGGCTTGCACAATGAAAAACTGTTTTTT
CASSQEAGGLHNEKLFF
>.|TRBJ1-2|TRBV5-1|TRBD1|14
TGCGCCAGCAGCTTGGGGCAGGGGGGCTATGGCTACACCTTC
CASSLGQGGYGYTF
>once|TRBJ1-3|TRBV2|.|12
TGTGCCATTCTGTGGAGCGAAAACACCATATATTTT
CAILWSENTIYF
>.|TRBJ2-3|TRBV30|TRBD1|12
TGTGCCCGAGACAGGGGTGCGGATACGCAGTATTTT
CARDRGADTQYF
>few|TRBJ1-2|TRBV18|.|13
TGTGCCAGCCAACAGGGAGAGGGCTATGGCTACACCTTC
CASQQGEGYGYTF
>.|TRBJ1-5|TRBV11-2|.|13
TGTGCCAGCAGCTTGTATAGCAATCAGCCCCAGCATTTT
CASSLYSNQPQHF